The clone carrying this T cell receptor (beta chain) was found once. What it binds is unknown. The data originate from a study of cytomegalovirus exposure and HLA in healthy donors. Study at large: From donors who were HLA-typed, an early data release held 75 million to 85 million unique TCRs. Study conclusions and caveats: Highly shared variants forming one cluster were likely a sequencing artifact. Some segments of the V type, notably TRBV6-2 and TRBV6-3, were excluded as indistinguishable. Available immune exposure information covered CMV serostatus only.

The study ran its PCR with 60 Vbeta and 13 Jbeta primers. Method: immunoSEQ multiplex PCR; TCRdb's copy keeps in-frame clones and lacks some. The sample includes approximately 27,000 clones, 70% seen only once; the top ten take roughly 4.4%. V was clipped by 2 bases and J by 3 bases, with 13 bases between them. The germline gives CDR1 SGHNT, CDR2 YYREEE (reference sequence). CDR3 length: 15 residues. This chain joins TRBV5-4 and TRBJ2-3; TRBD2 might be the D (6 bases). Specimen: PBMCs. This TCR came from a woman between 45 and 65 years old in good health and CMV-seronegative. The CDR3 DNA follows: TGTGCCAGCAGCTTCAGGAGGGGTTTGACAGATACGCAGTATTTT. Translating gives CASSFRRGLTDTQYF.